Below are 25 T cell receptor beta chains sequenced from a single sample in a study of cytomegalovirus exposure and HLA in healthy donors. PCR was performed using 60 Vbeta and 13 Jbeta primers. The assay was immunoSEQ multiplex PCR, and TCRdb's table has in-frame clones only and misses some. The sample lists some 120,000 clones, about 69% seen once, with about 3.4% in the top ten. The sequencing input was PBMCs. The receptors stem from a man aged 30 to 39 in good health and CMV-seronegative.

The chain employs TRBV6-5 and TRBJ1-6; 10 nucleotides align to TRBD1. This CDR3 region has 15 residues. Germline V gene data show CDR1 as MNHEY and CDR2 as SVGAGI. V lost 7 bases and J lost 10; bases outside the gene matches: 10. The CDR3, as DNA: TGTGCCAGCAATCCGGGACAGGGGCCCAGGTCACCCCTCCACTTT. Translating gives CASNPGQGPRSPLHF.

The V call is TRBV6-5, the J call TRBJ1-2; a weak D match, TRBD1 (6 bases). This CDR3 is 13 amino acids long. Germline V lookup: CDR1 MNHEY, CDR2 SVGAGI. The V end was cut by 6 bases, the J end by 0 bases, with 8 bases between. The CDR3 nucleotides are TGTGCCAGCAGGTGGGACACTAACTATGGCTACACCTTC. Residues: CASRWDTNYGYTF.

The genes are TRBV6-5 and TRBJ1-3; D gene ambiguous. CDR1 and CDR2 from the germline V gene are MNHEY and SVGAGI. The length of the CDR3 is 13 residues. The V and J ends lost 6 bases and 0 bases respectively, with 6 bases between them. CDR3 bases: TGTGCCAGCAGACAGAGCTCTGGAAACACCATATATTTT. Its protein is CASRQSSGNTIYF.

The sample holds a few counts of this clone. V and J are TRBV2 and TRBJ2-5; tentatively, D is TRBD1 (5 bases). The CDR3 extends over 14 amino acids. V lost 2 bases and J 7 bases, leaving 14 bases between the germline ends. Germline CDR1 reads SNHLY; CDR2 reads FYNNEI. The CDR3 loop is CASSELGPTGTQYF. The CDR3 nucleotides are TGTGCCAGCAGTGAACTTGGCCCCACAGGGACCCAGTACTTC.

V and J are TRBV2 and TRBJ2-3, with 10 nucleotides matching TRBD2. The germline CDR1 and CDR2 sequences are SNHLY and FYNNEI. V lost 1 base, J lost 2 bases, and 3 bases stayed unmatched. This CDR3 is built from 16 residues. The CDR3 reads CASSEGTSGPTDTQYF. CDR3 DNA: TGTGCCAGCAGTGAAGGGACTAGCGGCCCCACAGATACGCAGTATTTT.

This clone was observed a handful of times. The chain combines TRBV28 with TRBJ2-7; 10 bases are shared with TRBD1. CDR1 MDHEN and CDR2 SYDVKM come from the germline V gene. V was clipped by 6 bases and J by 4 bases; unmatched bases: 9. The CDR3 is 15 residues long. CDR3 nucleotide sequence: TGTGCCAGCAGGCGAAATGGACAGGGGGTTTACGAGCAGTACTTC. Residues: CASRRNGQGVYEQYF.

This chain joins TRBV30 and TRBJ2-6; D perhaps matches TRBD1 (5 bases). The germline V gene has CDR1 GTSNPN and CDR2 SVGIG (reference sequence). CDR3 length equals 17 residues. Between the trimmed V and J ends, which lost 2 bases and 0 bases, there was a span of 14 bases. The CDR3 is CAWSRKQARSGANVLTF. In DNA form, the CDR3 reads TGTGCCTGGAGTAGGAAACAGGCCCGCTCTGGGGCCAACGTCCTGACTTTC.

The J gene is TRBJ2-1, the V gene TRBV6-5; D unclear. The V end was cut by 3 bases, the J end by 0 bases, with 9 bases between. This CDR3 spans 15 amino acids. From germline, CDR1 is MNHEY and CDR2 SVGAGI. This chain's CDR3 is CASSYTHSSYNEQFF. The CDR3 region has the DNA TGTGCCAGCAGTTATACCCACAGCTCCTACAATGAGCAGTTCTTC.

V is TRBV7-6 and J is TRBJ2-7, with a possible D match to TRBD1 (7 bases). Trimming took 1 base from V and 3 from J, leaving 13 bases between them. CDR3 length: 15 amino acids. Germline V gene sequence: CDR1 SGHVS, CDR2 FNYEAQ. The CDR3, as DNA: TGTGCCAGCAGCTTAGGCCAGGGGGGACACTACGAGCAGTACTTC. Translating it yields CASSLGQGGHYEQYF. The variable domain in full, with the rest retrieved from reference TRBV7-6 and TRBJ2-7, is GAGVSQSPRYKVTKRGQDVALRCDPISGHVSLYWYRQALGQGPEFLTYFNYEAQQDKSGLPNDRFSAERPEGSISTLTIQRTEQRDSAMYRCASSLGQGGHYEQYFGPGTRLTVT.

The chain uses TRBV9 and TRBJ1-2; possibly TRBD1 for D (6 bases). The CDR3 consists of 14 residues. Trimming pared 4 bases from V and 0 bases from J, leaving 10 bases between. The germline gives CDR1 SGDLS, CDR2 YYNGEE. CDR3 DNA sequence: TGTGCCAGCAGCACCTGGACAGCTAACTATGGCTACACCTTC. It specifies CASSTWTANYGYTF.

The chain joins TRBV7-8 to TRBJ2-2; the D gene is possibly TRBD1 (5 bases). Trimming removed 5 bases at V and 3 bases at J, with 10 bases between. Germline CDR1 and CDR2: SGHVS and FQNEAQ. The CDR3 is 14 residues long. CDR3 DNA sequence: TGTGCCAGCAGCAAAATCAGGGACACCGGGGAGCTGTTTTTT. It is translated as CASSKIRDTGELFF.

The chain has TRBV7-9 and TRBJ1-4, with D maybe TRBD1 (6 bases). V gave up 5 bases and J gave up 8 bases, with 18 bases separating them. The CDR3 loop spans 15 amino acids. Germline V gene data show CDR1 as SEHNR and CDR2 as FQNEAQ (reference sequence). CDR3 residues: CASSAVPGHREKLFF. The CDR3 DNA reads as TGTGCCAGCAGCGCGGTCCCGGGACATCGGGAAAAACTGTTTTTT.

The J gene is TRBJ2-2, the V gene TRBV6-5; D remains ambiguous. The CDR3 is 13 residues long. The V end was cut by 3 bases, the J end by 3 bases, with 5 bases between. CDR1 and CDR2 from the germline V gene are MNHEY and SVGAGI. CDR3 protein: CASSYVDTGELFF. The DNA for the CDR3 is TGTGCCAGCAGTTATGTCGACACCGGGGAGCTGTTTTTT.

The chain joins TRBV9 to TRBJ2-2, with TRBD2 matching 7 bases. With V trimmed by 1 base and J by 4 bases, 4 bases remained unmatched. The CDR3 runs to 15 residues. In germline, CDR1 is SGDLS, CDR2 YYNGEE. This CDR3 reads CASSVSSGSTGELFF. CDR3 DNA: TGTGCCAGCAGCGTATCTAGCGGCAGCACCGGGGAGCTGTTTTTT.

The CDR3 loop reads CAWSSGQLYEQYF. CDR3 DNA sequence: TGTGCCTGGAGTAGTGGCCAACTATACGAGCAGTACTTC. V and J are TRBV30 and TRBJ2-7; no definite D call. Germline CDR1 is GTSNPN and CDR2 is SVGIG (reference sequence). The V and J ends lost 2 bases and 4 bases respectively, with 12 bases between them. There are 13 residues in the CDR3.

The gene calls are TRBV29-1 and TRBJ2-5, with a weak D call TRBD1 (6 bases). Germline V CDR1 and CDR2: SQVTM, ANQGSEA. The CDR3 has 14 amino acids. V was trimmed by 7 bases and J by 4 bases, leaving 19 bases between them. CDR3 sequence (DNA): TGCAGCGCACGCGAGGGGGTCCCCTTAGAGACCCAGTACTTC. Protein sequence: CSAREGVPLETQYF.

DNA of the CDR3: TGTGCCAGCTTGCCCCCAGGGTTCGGGAATCAGCCCCAGCATTTT. Its translation is CASLPPGFGNQPQHF. This chain joins TRBV5-4 and TRBJ1-5; a weak D match, TRBD1 (5 bases). This CDR3 contains 15 residues. Trimming removed 7 bases from V and 4 bases from J, with 18 bases in between. CDR1 is SGHNT, CDR2 YYREEE, per germline (reference sequence).

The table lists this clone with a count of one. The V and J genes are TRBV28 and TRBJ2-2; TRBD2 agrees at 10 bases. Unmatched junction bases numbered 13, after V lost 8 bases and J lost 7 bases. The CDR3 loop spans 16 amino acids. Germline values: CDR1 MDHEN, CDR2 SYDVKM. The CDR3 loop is CASLTLAGVLGGELFF. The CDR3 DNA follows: TGTGCCAGCCTCACCCTAGCGGGAGTTCTCGGCGGGGAGCTGTTTTTT. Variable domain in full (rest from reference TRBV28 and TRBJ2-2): DVKVTQSSRYLVKRTGEKVFLECVQDMDHENMFWYRQDPGLGLRLIYFSYDVKMKEKGDIPEGYSVSREKKERFSLILESASTNQTSMYLCASLTLAGVLGGELFFGEGSRLTVL.

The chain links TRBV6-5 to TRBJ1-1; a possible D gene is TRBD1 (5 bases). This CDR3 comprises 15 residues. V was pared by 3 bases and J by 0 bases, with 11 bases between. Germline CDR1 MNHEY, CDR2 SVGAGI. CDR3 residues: CASSYGGTVNTEAFF. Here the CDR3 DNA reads TGTGCCAGCAGTTATGGGGGGACGGTGAACACTGAAGCTTTCTTT.

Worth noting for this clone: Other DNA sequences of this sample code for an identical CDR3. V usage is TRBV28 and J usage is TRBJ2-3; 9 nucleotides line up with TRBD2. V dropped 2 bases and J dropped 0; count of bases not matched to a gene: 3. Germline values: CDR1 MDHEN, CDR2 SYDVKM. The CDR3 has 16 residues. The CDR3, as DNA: TGTGCCAGCAGTTTAAGTACTAGCGGGAGCACAGATACGCAGTATTTT. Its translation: CASSLSTSGSTDTQYF.

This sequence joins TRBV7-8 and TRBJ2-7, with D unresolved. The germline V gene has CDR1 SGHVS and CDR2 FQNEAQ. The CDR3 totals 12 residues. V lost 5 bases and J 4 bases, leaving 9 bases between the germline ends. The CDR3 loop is CASSPQSYEQYF. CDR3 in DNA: TGTGCCAGCAGCCCACAGAGTTACGAGCAGTACTTC.

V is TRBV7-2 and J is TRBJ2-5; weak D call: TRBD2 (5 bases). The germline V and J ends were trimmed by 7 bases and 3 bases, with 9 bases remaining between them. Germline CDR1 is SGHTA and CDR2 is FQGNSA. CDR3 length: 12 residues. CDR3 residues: CASIGSEETQYF. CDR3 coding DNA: TGTGCCAGCATTGGTAGCGAAGAGACCCAGTACTTC.

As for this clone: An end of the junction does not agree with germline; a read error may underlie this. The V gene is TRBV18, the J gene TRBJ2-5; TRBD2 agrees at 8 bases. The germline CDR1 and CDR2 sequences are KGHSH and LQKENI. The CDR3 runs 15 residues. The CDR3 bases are TGTGCCAGCTCACCGCTTGATGGCGGGGGGCCCGCCCGGGACTTC. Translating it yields CASSPLDGGGPARDF.

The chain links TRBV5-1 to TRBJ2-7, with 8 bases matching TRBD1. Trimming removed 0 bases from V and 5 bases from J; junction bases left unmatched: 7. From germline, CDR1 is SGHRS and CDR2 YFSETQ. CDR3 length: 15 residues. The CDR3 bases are TGCGCCAGCAGCTTGGGCGGACAGGGTAGCGACGAGCAGTACTTC. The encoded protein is CASSLGGQGSDEQYF.

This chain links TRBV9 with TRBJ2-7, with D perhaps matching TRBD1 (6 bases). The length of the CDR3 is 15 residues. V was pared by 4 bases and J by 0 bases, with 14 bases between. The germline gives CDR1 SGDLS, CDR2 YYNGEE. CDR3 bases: TGTGCCAGCAGCAAACAGGGTAATCCCTCCTACGAGCAGTACTTC. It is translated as CASSKQGNPSYEQYF.